A selection of T cell receptor beta chains follows, all from one sample in a study of T cell responses to AZD1222 COVID-19 vaccine. Repertoires were generated with immunoSEQ multiplex PCR, while TCRdb's copy carries only in-frame clones and drops some. The repertoire holds approximately 180,000 clones, 88% seen once, with around 8% in the top ten. The input for sequencing was peripheral blood, taken on day 0 of AZD1222 vaccination. These receptors were taken from an adult in good health. The CDR3 runs from the conserved cysteine through the conserved F or W. D genes are given only for firm matches. Expanded clones are given a class, and other clones once, few, many or no size at all.

J gene | clone size | D gene | V gene | CDR3 DNA | CDR3 protein
TRBJ2-1 | . | . | TRBV18 | TGTGCCAGCTCACCGGACCTGCCCAGGGAGCAGTTCTTC | CASSPDLPREQFF
TRBJ1-4 | . | TRBD1 | TRBV7-6 | TGTGCCAGCAGCGACCGGACAGGGAGGGCAACTAATGAAAAACTGTTTTTT | CASSDRTGRATNEKLFF
TRBJ1-4 | once | . | TRBV6-5 | TGTGCCAGCAGTTACACAGGGTCGGATGAAAAACTGTTTTTT | CASSYTGSDEKLFF
TRBJ2-7 | . | . | TRBV29-1 | TGCAGCGTTATAACAGGGTGGGAGCAGTACTTC | CSVITGWEQYF
TRBJ2-5 | once | . | TRBV3-1/TRBV3-2 | TGTGCCAGCAGCCCTTTTGGGGGAGCTCAAGAAGAGACCCAGTACTTC | CASSPFGGAQEETQYF
TRBJ2-7 | once | . | TRBV18 | TGTGCCAGCTCACCACCGGGGGCTCGGGAGCAGTACTTC | CASSPPGAREQYF
TRBJ1-3 | . | TRBD1 | TRBV6-5 | TGTGCCAGTCAACCTCTACAGGGGAGGGGAAACACCATATATTTT | CASQPLQGRGNTIYF
TRBJ2-7 | few | . | TRBV7-8 | TGTGCCAGCGCAATCGGGCCAGGCCCCTACGAGCAGTACTTC | CASAIGPGPYEQYF
TRBJ1-2 | . | . | TRBV4-1 | TGCGCCAGCAGCCAAGATCAAGGAGCGGGCAGGGTCTATGGCTACACCTTC | CASSQDQGAGRVYGYTF
TRBJ1-5 | . | TRBD1 | TRBV27 | TGTGCCAGCAGTGCCTCCGGGACAGGGGGCTGGCAGCCCCAGCATTTT | CASSASGTGGWQPQHF
TRBJ2-1 | . | TRBD2 | TRBV7-6 | TGTGCCAGCAGCGCCCAGACTAGCGGATCTTACAATGAGCAGTTCTTC | CASSAQTSGSYNEQFF
TRBJ1-2 | . | TRBD1 | TRBV6-5 | TGTGCCAGCAGTTCCAGCGGGACAGCTACAGGGGGCTACACCTTC | CASSSSGTATGGYTF
TRBJ2-5 | . | . | TRBV29-1 | TGCAGCGCGCTCCCCTCTGGGGGTAGTCAGGAGACCCAGTACTTC | CSALPSGGSQETQYF
TRBJ1-2 | . | TRBD1 | TRBV9 | TGTGCCAGCAGCCCCCGGTTGGGACAGTCCTATGGCTACACCTTC | CASSPRLGQSYGYTF
TRBJ2-7 | . | . | TRBV6-6 | TGTGCCAGCACCCTCAGCACAGGCCTTAGCTCCTACGAGCAGTACTTC | CASTLSTGLSSYEQYF
TRBJ2-7 | . | . | TRBV10-1 | TGCGCCAGCAGTGAACAGCCCTACGAGCAGTACTTC | CASSEQPYEQYF
TRBJ2-7 | few | TRBD2 | TRBV7-3 | TGTGCCAGCAGCTTAAGCGGGGGATTCTCCTACGAGCAGTACTTC | CASSLSGGFSYEQYF
TRBJ1-3 | . | . | TRBV7-7 | TGTGCCAGCAGCTTGGGAGAACGAACCACCATATATTTT | CASSLGERTTIYF
TRBJ1-1 | . | . | TRBV28 | TGTGCCAGCAGTTTATGGAACGAAGCTTTCTTT | CASSLWNEAFF
TRBJ2-3 | . | TRBD2 | TRBV3-1/TRBV3-2 | TGTGCCAGCAGCCTCTCGGGGGGGCAAGCAGATACGCAGTATTTT | CASSLSGGQADTQYF
TRBJ1-1 | . | . | TRBV7-8 | TGTGCCAGCAGTTATACGGGCTCCACTGAGGCGGCTTTCTTT | CASSYTGSTEAAFF
TRBJ2-5 | once | . | TRBV6-5 | TGTGCCAGCAGTTCAGACCGGGGGGCTCTACAAGAGACCCAGTACTTC | CASSSDRGALQETQYF
TRBJ1-6 | . | . | TRBV5-6 | TGTGCCAGCAGCTTGTTGGCAGTTAATTCACCCCTCCACTTT | CASSLLAVNSPLHF
TRBJ2-7 | . | . | TRBV27 | TGTGCCAGTGGGCGTGTGGCCGCCTACGAGCAGTACTTC | CASGRVAAYEQYF
TRBJ1-2 | . | . | TRBV28 | TGTGCCAGCAGCCAACAAGTGGGGTACTCCTTC | CASSQQVGYSF
TRBJ2-2 | . | . | TRBV7-6 | TGTGCCAGCAGCTTAGCGGCCGCAGCAGGGAGGACCGGGGAGCTGTTTTTT | CASSLAAAAGRTGELFF
TRBJ1-5 | . | . | TRBV28 | TGTGCCAGCAGTTTAGGGGGACAGCCCCAGCATTTT | CASSLGGQPQHF
TRBJ1-2 | . | . | TRBV7-9 | TGTGCCAGCAGCGCAGAGGCACTTACTAACTATGGCTACACCTTC | CASSAEALTNYGYTF
TRBJ1-2 | . | . | TRBV11-2 | TGTGCCAGCAGCTTAGTTGGGGGCTACACCTTC | CASSLVGGYTF
TRBJ2-7 | once | TRBD1 | TRBV7-9 | TGTGCCAGCAGCCCCGCGTTGGGACAGATTTACGAGCAGTACTTC | CASSPALGQIYEQYF
TRBJ1-1 | . | TRBD1 | TRBV5-1 | TGCGCCAGCAGCTTGGCAAACAGGGGGGGCACTGAAGCTTTCTTT | CASSLANRGGTEAFF
TRBJ2-5 | . | . | TRBV27 | TGTGCCAGCACCACCCGAGGGAGCGGTGGGGCCCAGTACTTC | CASTTRGSGGAQYF
TRBJ1-5 | . | . | TRBV28 | TGTGCCAGCAGGGGATCACGTCGGCCCCAGCATTTT | CASRGSRRPQHF
TRBJ1-6 | . | TRBD1 | TRBV11-2 | TGTGCCAGCAGCCGCGGGACAGTTAATTCACCCCTCCACTTT | CASSRGTVNSPLHF
TRBJ2-2 | . | . | TRBV6-1 | TGTGCCAGCAGTGAGTCGGGTCTGAACACCGGGGAGCTGTTTTTT | CASSESGLNTGELFF
TRBJ2-7 | . | TRBD2 | TRBV5-4 | TGTGCCAGCAGCTTGGGTACTAGACTAGCGGGGCGCTACGAGCAGTACTTC | CASSLGTRLAGRYEQYF
TRBJ2-1 | . | TRBD2 | TRBV6-6 | TGTGCCAGCAGCCGAAGCGGGGGGTCTTACTCCTACAATGAGCAGTTCTTC | CASSRSGGSYSYNEQFF
TRBJ2-5 | . | TRBD2 | TRBV3-1/TRBV3-2 | TGTGCCAGCAGCCGGTCGGGGGGAGAGACCCAGTACTTC | CASSRSGGETQYF
TRBJ1-6 | few | . | TRBV7-9 | TGTGCCAGCAGCTCCGGGACCGTAGGTTCACCCCTCCACTTT | CASSSGTVGSPLHF
TRBJ2-7 | . | TRBD2 | TRBV18 | TGTGCCAGCTCACATCGAGCGGGATACTCCTACGAGCAGTACTTC | CASSHRAGYSYEQYF
TRBJ2-7 | . | TRBD2 | TRBV19 | TGTGCCAGTAGTCCTCGGACTAGCGGGTACGAGCAGTACTTC | CASSPRTSGYEQYF
TRBJ1-6 | . | . | TRBV7-9 | TGTGCCAGCAGCTACACGACAGGTGACTCACCCCTCCACTTT | CASSYTTGDSPLHF
TRBJ2-7 | once | TRBD1 | TRBV20-1 | TGCAGTGCTAGTGACAGGGGGTCGGGTGAGCAGTACTTC | CSASDRGSGEQYF
TRBJ2-7 | . | TRBD1 | TRBV11-2 | TGTGCCAGCAGCTTAGGGACAGGGATATACGAGCAGTACTTC | CASSLGTGIYEQYF
TRBJ1-5 | . | TRBD1 | TRBV7-8 | TGTGCCAGCAGCCAAAATCGAGACAGGGGAGAGAGCAATCAGCCCCAGCATTTT | CASSQNRDRGESNQPQHF
TRBJ1-1 | . | . | TRBV12-3/TRBV12-4 | TGTGCCAGCAGTTTTTCAGGGGAAGCTTTCTTT | CASSFSGEAFF